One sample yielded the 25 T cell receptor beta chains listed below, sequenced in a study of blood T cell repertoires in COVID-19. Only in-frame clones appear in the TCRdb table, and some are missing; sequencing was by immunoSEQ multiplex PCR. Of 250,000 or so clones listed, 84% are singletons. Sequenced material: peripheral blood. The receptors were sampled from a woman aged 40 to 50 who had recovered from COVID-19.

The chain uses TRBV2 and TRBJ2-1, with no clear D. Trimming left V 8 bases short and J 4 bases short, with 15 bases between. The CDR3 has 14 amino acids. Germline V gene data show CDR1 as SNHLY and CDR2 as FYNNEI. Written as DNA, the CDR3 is TGTGCCAGCCGTCCGGTACTCTTTTACAATGAGCAGTTCTTC. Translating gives CASRPVLFYNEQFF.

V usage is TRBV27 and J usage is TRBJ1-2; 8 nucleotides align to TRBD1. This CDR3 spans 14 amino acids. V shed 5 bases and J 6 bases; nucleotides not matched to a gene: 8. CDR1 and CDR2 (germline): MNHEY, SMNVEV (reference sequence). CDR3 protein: CASSRTTGVNGYTF. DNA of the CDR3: TGTGCCAGCAGTCGGACGACAGGGGTTAATGGCTACACCTTC.

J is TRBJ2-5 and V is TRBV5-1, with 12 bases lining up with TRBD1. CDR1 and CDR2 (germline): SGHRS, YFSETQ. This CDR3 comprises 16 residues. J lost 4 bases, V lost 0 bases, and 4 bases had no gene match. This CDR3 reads CASSLEGQGARETQYF. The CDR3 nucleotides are TGCGCCAGCAGCTTGGAGGGACAGGGGGCGAGAGAGACCCAGTACTTC.

For the CDR3, the DNA is TGTGCCAGCAGTGCTGGACAGGGCTCGGGGGAGCAGTACTTC. This encodes CASSAGQGSGEQYF. This chain joins TRBV5-4 and TRBJ2-7; 8 bases are a match to TRBD1. Per the germline V gene, CDR1 is SGHNT and CDR2 is YYREEE (reference sequence). V lost 5 bases to trimming and J lost 7 bases; unmatched junction nucleotides: 11. The CDR3 has 14 amino acids.

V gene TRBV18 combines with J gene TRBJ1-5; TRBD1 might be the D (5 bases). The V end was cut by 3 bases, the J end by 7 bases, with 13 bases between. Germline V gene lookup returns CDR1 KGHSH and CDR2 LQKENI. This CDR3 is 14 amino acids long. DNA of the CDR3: TGTGCCAGCTCACCGGGGGGAAGAGACCAGCCCCAGCATTTT. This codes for CASSPGGRDQPQHF.

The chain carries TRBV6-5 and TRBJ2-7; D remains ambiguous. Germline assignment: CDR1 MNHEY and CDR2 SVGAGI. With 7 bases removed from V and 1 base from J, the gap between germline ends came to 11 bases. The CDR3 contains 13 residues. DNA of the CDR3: TGTGCCAGCAAAGGCAGGCTATCCTACGAGCAGTACTTC. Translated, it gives CASKGRLSYEQYF.

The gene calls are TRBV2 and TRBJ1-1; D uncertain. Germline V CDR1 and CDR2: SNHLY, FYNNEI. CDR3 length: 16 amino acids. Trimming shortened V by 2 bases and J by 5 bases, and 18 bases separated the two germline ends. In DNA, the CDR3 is TGTGCCAGCAGTGAAAGGTCCCCCCGAGGAGGTACTGAAGCTTTCTTT. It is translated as CASSERSPRGGTEAFF.

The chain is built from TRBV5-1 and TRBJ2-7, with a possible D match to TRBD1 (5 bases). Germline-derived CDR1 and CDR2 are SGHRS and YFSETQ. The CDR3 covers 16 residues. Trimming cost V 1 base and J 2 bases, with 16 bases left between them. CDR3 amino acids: CASSLTFGTGTYEQYF. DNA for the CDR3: TGCGCCAGCAGCTTGACCTTCGGAACAGGCACCTACGAGCAGTACTTC.

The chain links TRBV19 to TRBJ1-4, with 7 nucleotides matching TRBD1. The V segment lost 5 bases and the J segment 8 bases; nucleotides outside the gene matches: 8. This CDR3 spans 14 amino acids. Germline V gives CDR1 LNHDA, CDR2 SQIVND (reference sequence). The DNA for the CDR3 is TGTGCCAGTAGTTACAGGGGCGCGGGCGAAAAACTGTTTTTT. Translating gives CASSYRGAGEKLFF. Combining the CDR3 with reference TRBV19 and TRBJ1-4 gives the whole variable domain DGGITQSPKYLFRKEGQNVTLSCEQNLNHDAMYWYRQDPGQGLRLIYYSQIVNDFQKGDIAEGYSVSREKKESFPLTVTSAQKNPTAFYLCASSYRGAGEKLFFGSGTQLSVL.

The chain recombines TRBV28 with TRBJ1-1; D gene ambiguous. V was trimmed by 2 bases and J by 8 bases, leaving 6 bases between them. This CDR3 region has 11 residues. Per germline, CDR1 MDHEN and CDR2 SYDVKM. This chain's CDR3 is CASSLGREAFF. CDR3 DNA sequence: TGTGCCAGCAGTTTAGGTCGGGAAGCTTTCTTT. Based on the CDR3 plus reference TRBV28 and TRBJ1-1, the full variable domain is DVKVTQSSRYLVKRTGEKVFLECVQDMDHENMFWYRQDPGLGLRLIYFSYDVKMKEKGDIPEGYSVSREKKERFSLILESASTNQTSMYLCASSLGREAFFGQGTRLTVV.

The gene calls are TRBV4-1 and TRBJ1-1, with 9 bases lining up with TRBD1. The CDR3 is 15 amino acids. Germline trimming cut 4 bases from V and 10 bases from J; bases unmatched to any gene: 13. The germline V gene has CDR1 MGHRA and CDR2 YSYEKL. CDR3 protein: CASSLAGTGLTRAFF. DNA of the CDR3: TGCGCCAGCAGCCTAGCCGGGACAGGGTTGACTCGAGCTTTCTTT.

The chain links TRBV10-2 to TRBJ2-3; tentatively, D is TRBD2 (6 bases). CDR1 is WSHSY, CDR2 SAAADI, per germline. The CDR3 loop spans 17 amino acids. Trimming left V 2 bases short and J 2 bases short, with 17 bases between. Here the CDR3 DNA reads TGCGCCAGCAGTGAGCCCCGGGACTCCCAACCCACAGATACGCAGTATTTT. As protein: CASSEPRDSQPTDTQYF.

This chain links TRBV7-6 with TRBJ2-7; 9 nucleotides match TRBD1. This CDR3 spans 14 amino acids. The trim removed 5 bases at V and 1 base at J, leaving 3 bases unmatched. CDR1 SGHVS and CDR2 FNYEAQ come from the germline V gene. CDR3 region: CASSVGQGSYEQYF. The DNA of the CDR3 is TGTGCCAGCAGCGTCGGACAGGGGTCCTACGAGCAGTACTTC.

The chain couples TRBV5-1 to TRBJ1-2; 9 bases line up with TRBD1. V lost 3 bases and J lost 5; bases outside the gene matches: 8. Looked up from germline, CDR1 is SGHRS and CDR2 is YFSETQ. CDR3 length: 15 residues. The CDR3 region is CASSWVTGGSYGYTF. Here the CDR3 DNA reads TGCGCCAGCAGCTGGGTGACAGGGGGATCGTATGGCTACACCTTC.

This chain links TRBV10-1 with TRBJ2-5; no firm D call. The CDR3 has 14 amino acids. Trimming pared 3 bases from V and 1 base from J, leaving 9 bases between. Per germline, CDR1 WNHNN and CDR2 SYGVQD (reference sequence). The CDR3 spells CASSENSFQETQYF. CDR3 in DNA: TGCGCCAGCAGTGAAAACAGCTTCCAAGAGACCCAGTACTTC.

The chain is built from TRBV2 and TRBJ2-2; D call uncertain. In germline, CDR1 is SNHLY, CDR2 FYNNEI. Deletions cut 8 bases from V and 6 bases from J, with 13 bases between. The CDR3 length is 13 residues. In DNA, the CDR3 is TGTGCCAGCCGTGGCCAGAGCGCCGGGGAGCTGTTTTTT. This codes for CASRGQSAGELFF.

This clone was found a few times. CDR3 nucleotides: TGTGCCAGCAGCTCAGAACAGGGAAATTGGGGAACAGATACGCAGTATTTT. Amino acids: CASSSEQGNWGTDTQYF. The chain combines TRBV7-6 with TRBJ2-3; the D gene is possibly TRBD1 (6 bases). The CDR3 consists of 17 residues. The germline V gene encodes CDR1 SGHVS and CDR2 FNYEAQ. The germline V and J ends were trimmed by 4 bases and 3 bases, with 20 bases remaining between them.

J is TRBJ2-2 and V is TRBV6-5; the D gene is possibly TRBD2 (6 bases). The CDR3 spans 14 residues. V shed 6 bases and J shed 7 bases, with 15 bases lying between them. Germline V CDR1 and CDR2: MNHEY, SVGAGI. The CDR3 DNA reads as TGTGCCAGCAGCCGCCCCGGAGGGAGCGGGGAGCTGTTTTTT. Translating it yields CASSRPGGSGELFF.

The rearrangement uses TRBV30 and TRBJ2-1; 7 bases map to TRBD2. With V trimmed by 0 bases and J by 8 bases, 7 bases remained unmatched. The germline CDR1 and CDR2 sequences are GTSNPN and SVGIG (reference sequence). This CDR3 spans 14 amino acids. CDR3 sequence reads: CAWSVGGGRYEQFF. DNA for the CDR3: TGTGCCTGGAGTGTTGGCGGGGGTAGGTATGAGCAGTTCTTC.

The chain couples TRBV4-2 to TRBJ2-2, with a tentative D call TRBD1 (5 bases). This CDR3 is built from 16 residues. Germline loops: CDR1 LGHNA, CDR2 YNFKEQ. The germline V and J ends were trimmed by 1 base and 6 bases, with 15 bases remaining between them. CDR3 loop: CASSQASGLPPGELFF. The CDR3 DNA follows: TGTGCCAGCAGCCAAGCTTCAGGGTTGCCTCCCGGGGAGCTGTTTTTT.

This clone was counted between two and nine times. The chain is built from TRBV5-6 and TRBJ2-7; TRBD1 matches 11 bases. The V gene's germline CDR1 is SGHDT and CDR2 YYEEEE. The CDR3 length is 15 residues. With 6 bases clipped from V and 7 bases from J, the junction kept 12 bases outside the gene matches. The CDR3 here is CASKLGGQGALEQYF. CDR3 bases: TGTGCCAGCAAATTGGGAGGACAGGGGGCTCTTGAGCAGTACTTC.

The DNA of the CDR3 is TGTGCCAGCAGTTCTCCCGGGACTAGCGGGGTAGAGCAGTTCTTC. Protein: CASSSPGTSGVEQFF. This chain connects TRBV6-5 to TRBJ2-1; 13 nucleotides match TRBD2. Germline V gene sequence: CDR1 MNHEY, CDR2 SVGAGI. V dropped 4 bases and J dropped 10; count of bases not matched to a gene: 7. This CDR3 region has 15 residues.

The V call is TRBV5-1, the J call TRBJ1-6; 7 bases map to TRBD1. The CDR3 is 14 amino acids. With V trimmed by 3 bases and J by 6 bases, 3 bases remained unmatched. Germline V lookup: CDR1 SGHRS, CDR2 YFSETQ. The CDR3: CASSSGTANSPLHF. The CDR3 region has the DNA TGCGCCAGCAGCTCCGGGACAGCTAATTCACCCCTCCACTTT.

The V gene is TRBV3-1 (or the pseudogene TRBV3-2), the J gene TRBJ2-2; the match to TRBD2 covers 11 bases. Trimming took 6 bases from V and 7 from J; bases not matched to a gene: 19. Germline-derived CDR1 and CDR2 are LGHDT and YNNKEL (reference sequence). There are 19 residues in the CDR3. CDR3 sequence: CASREGDTSGGATDGELFF. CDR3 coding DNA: TGTGCCAGCAGGGAAGGGGATACTAGCGGGGGAGCTACAGACGGGGAGCTGTTTTTT.

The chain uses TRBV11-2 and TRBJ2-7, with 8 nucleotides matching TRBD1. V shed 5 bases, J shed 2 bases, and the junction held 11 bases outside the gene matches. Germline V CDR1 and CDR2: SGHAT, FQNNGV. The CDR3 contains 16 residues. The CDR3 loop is CASSGQPGQVTYEQYF. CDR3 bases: TGTGCCAGCAGCGGACAACCGGGACAGGTGACCTACGAGCAGTACTTC.